This TCR beta chain derives from a study of blood T cell repertoires in COVID-19. Study-level background: Collection of acute and convalescent COVID-19 samples took place in the United States, Italy and Spain. PBMCs, B-cell-depleted T cells, or T cells were the source of the cDNA or gDNA that made up the material.

All enrollees were roughly 18 to 100 years old and from about 24 US areas. Which cohort a participant joined came from the clinical history participants gave. Profiling relied on immunoSEQ multiplex PCR, and the TCRdb table lists in-frame clones only, not all of them. The sample shows roughly 290,000 clones, around 90% of them seen only once. The germline CDR1 and CDR2 sequences are SGHRS and YFSETQ. The CDR3 totals 15 residues. V was pared by 2 bases and J by 4 bases, with 1 base of the junction left unmatched. The TCR originated in a woman in her 40s who had recovered from COVID-19. The V gene is TRBV5-1, the J gene TRBJ2-3; 13 nucleotides match TRBD2. The sample comprised PBMCs or T cells enriched from blood (not recorded which). The CDR3 DNA is TGCGCCAGCAGCTTAACTAGCGGGGGGGCAGATACGCAGTATTTT. Amino acid sequence: CASSLTSGGADTQYF.